Listed below are T cell receptor beta chains from one sample, sequenced in a study of blood T cell repertoires in COVID-19. Clones were read by immunoSEQ multiplex PCR, and TCRdb kept only the in-frame ones, dropping some. Of about 210,000 clones listed, around 88% were seen once; the top ten hold about 8.9%. Sample: peripheral blood. These receptors all come from a woman aged 45-65 years with acute or convalescent COVID-19. Both conserved end residues are part of each CDR3. A D gene is named only where the DNA matches it firmly. Size is omitted from some rows. Given values are once, few, many or a class for expanded clones.

j_gene: TRBJ2-5; abundance: NA; v_gene: TRBV6-5; d_gene: TRBD1; CDR3nt: TGTGCCAGCAGAGGATCGGACAGGGGAGAGGAGACCCAGTACTTC; CDR3aa: CASRGSDRGEETQYF
j_gene: TRBJ2-3; abundance: NA; v_gene: TRBV7-8; d_gene: TRBD2; CDR3nt: TGTGCCAGCAGCTTAAAACTAGCGGGAATTCAAGATACGCAGTATTTT; CDR3aa: CASSLKLAGIQDTQYF
j_gene: TRBJ2-1; abundance: NA; v_gene: TRBV7-2; d_gene: TRBD2; CDR3nt: TGTGCCAGCAGCTTAGGTTCGGGAGGGGGGGATCCGGAGCAGTTCTTC; CDR3aa: CASSLGSGGGDPEQFF
j_gene: TRBJ2-3; abundance: NA; v_gene: TRBV6-4; d_gene: TRBD2; CDR3nt: TGTGCCAGCAGTGAAGGACTAGCCACAGATACGCAGTATTTT; CDR3aa: CASSEGLATDTQYF
j_gene: TRBJ2-1; abundance: NA; v_gene: TRBV12-3/TRBV12-4; d_gene: TRBD2; CDR3nt: TGTGCCAGCAGTTTGGGGGAGGGGAATGAGCAGTTCTTC; CDR3aa: CASSLGEGNEQFF
j_gene: TRBJ1-1; abundance: NA; v_gene: TRBV7-3; d_gene: NA; CDR3nt: TGTGCCAGCAGCTTAACCGGGGACACTGAAGCTTTCTTT; CDR3aa: CASSLTGDTEAFF
j_gene: TRBJ2-7; abundance: once; v_gene: TRBV18; d_gene: NA; CDR3nt: TGTGCCAGCTCACGAGTCTCGGGGAGCTCCTACGAGCAGTACTTC; CDR3aa: CASSRVSGSSYEQYF
j_gene: TRBJ2-1; abundance: NA; v_gene: TRBV6-6; d_gene: TRBD1; CDR3nt: TGTGCCAGCAGAAAGGGGGCCGTCCAAAATGAGCAGTTCTTC; CDR3aa: CASRKGAVQNEQFF
j_gene: TRBJ2-4; abundance: NA; v_gene: TRBV3-1/TRBV3-2; d_gene: TRBD1; CDR3nt: TGTGCCAGCAGCCAACTTCCGGGACAGGGGGGGTCCAAAAACATTCAGTACTTC; CDR3aa: CASSQLPGQGGSKNIQYF
j_gene: TRBJ2-1; abundance: NA; v_gene: TRBV6-5; d_gene: TRBD2; CDR3nt: TGTGCCAGCAGTCTAGCGGGAGGGAGATACAATGAGCAGTTCTTC; CDR3aa: CASSLAGGRYNEQFF
j_gene: TRBJ1-6; abundance: few; v_gene: TRBV9; d_gene: TRBD1; CDR3nt: TGTGCCAGCAGCCCCCGGGACAGCTATAATTCACCCCTCCACTTT; CDR3aa: CASSPRDSYNSPLHF
j_gene: TRBJ1-3; abundance: NA; v_gene: TRBV5-5; d_gene: NA; CDR3nt: TGTGCCAGCAGCCGTCCCGGGACTTTAACTGGAAACACCATATATTTT; CDR3aa: CASSRPGTLTGNTIYF
j_gene: TRBJ2-3; abundance: NA; v_gene: TRBV18; d_gene: NA; CDR3nt: TGTGCCAGCTCATCAGGGGCTAGCACAGATACGCAGTATTTT; CDR3aa: CASSSGASTDTQYF
j_gene: TRBJ2-2; abundance: NA; v_gene: TRBV24-1; d_gene: NA; CDR3nt: TGTGCCACCAGTGATTTGGGACTACCGGGGGAGCTGTTTTTT; CDR3aa: CATSDLGLPGELFF
j_gene: TRBJ1-2; abundance: many; v_gene: TRBV9; d_gene: NA; CDR3nt: TGTGCCAGCAGCGTAGATTACCCCTCCCAGGATGGCTACACCTTC; CDR3aa: CASSVDYPSQDGYTF
j_gene: TRBJ2-3; abundance: NA; v_gene: TRBV5-1; d_gene: TRBD1; CDR3nt: TGCGCCAGCAGCTTATCACGGGACAGAAACACAGATACGCAGTATTTT; CDR3aa: CASSLSRDRNTDTQYF
j_gene: TRBJ1-1; abundance: once; v_gene: TRBV27; d_gene: TRBD1; CDR3nt: TGTGCCAGCAGTCCAGTAAGAACTTGGGGGACAGGGGTTAACACTGAAGCTTTCTTT; CDR3aa: CASSPVRTWGTGVNTEAFF
j_gene: TRBJ2-2; abundance: once; v_gene: TRBV12-5; d_gene: TRBD2; CDR3nt: TGTGCTAGTGGTTTGGCACGGCGGGAGTTCGGGGAGCTGTTTTTT; CDR3aa: CASGLARREFGELFF
j_gene: TRBJ2-7; abundance: few; v_gene: TRBV27; d_gene: TRBD2; CDR3nt: TGTGCCAGCAGTTTCGGGAGGGAGGGGGAGCAGTACTTC; CDR3aa: CASSFGREGEQYF
j_gene: TRBJ2-5; abundance: NA; v_gene: TRBV28; d_gene: NA; CDR3nt: TGTGCCAGCAGTTTCTCCCAAGAGACCCAGTACTTC; CDR3aa: CASSFSQETQYF
j_gene: TRBJ2-3; abundance: few; v_gene: TRBV29-1; d_gene: TRBD1; CDR3nt: TGCAGCGTTGGAAGGGGGCCAGATACGCAGTATTTT; CDR3aa: CSVGRGPDTQYF
j_gene: TRBJ2-6; abundance: NA; v_gene: TRBV5-1; d_gene: TRBD1; CDR3nt: TGCGCCAGCAGCTTGGGACCCACAGGGGAAGCTGGGGCCAACGTCCTGACTTTC; CDR3aa: CASSLGPTGEAGANVLTF
j_gene: TRBJ2-2; abundance: NA; v_gene: TRBV2; d_gene: TRBD1; CDR3nt: TGTGCCAGCAGTGACCCTGAGGCGGGGACAGGGCTTGATAGGTTCACCGGGGAGCTGTTTTTT; CDR3aa: CASSDPEAGTGLDRFTGELFF
j_gene: TRBJ2-7; abundance: NA; v_gene: TRBV29-1; d_gene: NA; CDR3nt: TGCAGCGTTGAACTACCAAGAACTGAGCAGTACTTC; CDR3aa: CSVELPRTEQYF
j_gene: TRBJ2-7; abundance: NA; v_gene: TRBV10-3; d_gene: TRBD2; CDR3nt: TGTGCCATCAGTGATCTAGCGGGAGTTCTCTCCTACGAGCAGTACTTC; CDR3aa: CAISDLAGVLSYEQYF
j_gene: TRBJ2-3; abundance: NA; v_gene: TRBV28; d_gene: NA; CDR3nt: TGTGCCAGCAGCCCCCCGGGGGAAACGTCCGATACGCAGTATTTT; CDR3aa: CASSPPGETSDTQYF
j_gene: TRBJ2-2; abundance: NA; v_gene: TRBV5-1; d_gene: TRBD1; CDR3nt: TGCGCCAGCAGCTTACAGGGGTCGGAGCTGTTTTTT; CDR3aa: CASSLQGSELFF
j_gene: TRBJ2-5; abundance: NA; v_gene: TRBV2; d_gene: NA; CDR3nt: TGTGCCAGCAGTGAATCCTGGTCAACCCCCGGAGAGACCCAGTACTTC; CDR3aa: CASSESWSTPGETQYF
j_gene: TRBJ1-1; abundance: NA; v_gene: TRBV3-1/TRBV3-2; d_gene: TRBD1; CDR3nt: TGTGCCAGCAGCCATTCGGACAGGGAGCGTGAAGCTTTCTTT; CDR3aa: CASSHSDREREAFF
j_gene: TRBJ2-5; abundance: NA; v_gene: TRBV14; d_gene: NA; CDR3nt: TGTGCCAGCAGCACAACCAGGCCTGGGGGGGAGACCCAGTACTTC; CDR3aa: CASSTTRPGGETQYF
j_gene: TRBJ2-1; abundance: NA; v_gene: TRBV3-1/TRBV3-2; d_gene: NA; CDR3nt: TGTGCCAGCAGCCAAGATTTGGCCGTGGGGAGCTCCTACAATGAGCAGTTCTTC; CDR3aa: CASSQDLAVGSSYNEQFF